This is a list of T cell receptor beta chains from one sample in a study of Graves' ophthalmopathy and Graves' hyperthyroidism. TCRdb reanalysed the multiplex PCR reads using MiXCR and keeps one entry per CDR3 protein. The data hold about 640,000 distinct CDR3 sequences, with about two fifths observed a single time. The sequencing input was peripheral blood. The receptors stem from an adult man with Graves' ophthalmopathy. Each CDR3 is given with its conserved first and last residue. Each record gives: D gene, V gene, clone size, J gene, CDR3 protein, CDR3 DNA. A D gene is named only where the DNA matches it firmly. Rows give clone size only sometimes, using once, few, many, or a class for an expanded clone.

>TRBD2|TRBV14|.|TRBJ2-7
CASSQDLPLAGGLGEQYF
TGTGCCAGCAGCCAAGATCTCCCACTAGCGGGAGGGCTTGGCGAGCAGTACTTC
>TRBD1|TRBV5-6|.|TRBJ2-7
CASRTGEQYF
TGTGCCAGCCGGACAGGGGAGCAGTACTTC
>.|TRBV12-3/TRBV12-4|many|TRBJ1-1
CASSLGLRTEAFF
TGTGCCAGCAGCCTTGGACTAAGGACTGAAGCTTTCTTT
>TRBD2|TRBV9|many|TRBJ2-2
CASSTGAGPNTGELFF
TGTGCCAGTAGTACGGGAGCGGGACCCAACACCGGGGAGCTGTTTTTT
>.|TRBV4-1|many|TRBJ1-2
CASSPLVGDGYTF
TGCGCCAGCAGCCCCTTGGTGGGGGATGGCTACACCTTC
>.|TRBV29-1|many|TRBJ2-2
CSVPNILNTGELFF
TGCAGCGTCCCTAATATTCTTAACACCGGGGAGCTGTTTTTT
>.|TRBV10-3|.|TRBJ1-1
CASSLGFAAFF
TGTGCCAGCAGTCTGGGGTTTGCAGCTTTCTTT
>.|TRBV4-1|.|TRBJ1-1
CASSQVPRLNNTEAFF
TGCGCCAGCAGCCAAGTCCCCCGTCTGAACAACACTGAAGCTTTCTTT
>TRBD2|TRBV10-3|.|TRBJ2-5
CAIGQGLGEETQYF
TGTGCCATCGGGCAGGGACTAGGAGAAGAGACCCAGTACTTC
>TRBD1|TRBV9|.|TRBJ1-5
CASRSPGQGGEKPQHF
TGTGCCAGCAGGTCGCCGGGACAGGGGGGGGAGAAACCCCAGCATTTT
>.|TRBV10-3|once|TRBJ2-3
CAIYSVNIDTQYF
TGTGCCATCTACAGCGTCAACATAGATACGCAGTATTTT
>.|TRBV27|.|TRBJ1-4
CASMGFGLNEKLFF
TGTGCCAGCATGGGTTTTGGGCTTAATGAAAAACTGTTTTTT
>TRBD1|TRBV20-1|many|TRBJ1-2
CSGRQGAKYGYTF
TGCAGTGGGAGACAGGGGGCGAAGTATGGCTACACCTTC
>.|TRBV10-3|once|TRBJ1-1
CAISPQGINTEAFF
TGTGCCATCAGTCCCCAGGGGATTAACACTGAAGCTTTCTTT
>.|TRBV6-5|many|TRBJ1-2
CASSPDITNGYTF
TGTGCCAGCAGTCCTGACATCACAAATGGCTACACCTTC
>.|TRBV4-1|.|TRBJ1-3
CASSQGLTGGNTIYF
TGCGCCAGCAGCCAAGGATTAACAGGGGGAAACACCATATATTTT
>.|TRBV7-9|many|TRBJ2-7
CASSPTTGAYEQYF
TGTGCCAGCAGCCCTACCACGGGGGCCTACGAGCAGTACTTC
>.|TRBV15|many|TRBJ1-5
CATSRNRGRTHQPQHF
TGTGCCACCAGCAGAAACCGGGGGAGAACCCATCAGCCCCAGCATTTT
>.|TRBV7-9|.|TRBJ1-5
CASSWSSWNQPQHF
TGTGCCAGCAGCTGGTCAAGCTGGAATCAGCCCCAGCATTTT
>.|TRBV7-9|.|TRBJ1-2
CASSQDWAATHSFDGYTF
TGCGCCAGCAGCCAAGATTGGGCAGCGACCCACTCCTTTGATGGCTACACCTTC
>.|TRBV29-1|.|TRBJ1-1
CSVEGTSDTEAFF
TGCAGCGTTGAAGGGACATCGGACACTGAAGCTTTCTTT
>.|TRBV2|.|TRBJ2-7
CASSPSPLEFEYEQYF
TGTGCCAGCAGTCCCTCCCCACTAGAGTTTGAGTACGAGCAGTACTTC
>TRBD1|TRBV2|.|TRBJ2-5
CASSEATGGAETQYF
TGTGCCAGCAGTGAGGCGACAGGGGGCGCAGAGACCCAGTACTTC
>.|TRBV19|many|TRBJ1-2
CASIGDRGYYGYTF
TGTGCCAGTATCGGGGATCGAGGGTACTATGGCTACACCTTC